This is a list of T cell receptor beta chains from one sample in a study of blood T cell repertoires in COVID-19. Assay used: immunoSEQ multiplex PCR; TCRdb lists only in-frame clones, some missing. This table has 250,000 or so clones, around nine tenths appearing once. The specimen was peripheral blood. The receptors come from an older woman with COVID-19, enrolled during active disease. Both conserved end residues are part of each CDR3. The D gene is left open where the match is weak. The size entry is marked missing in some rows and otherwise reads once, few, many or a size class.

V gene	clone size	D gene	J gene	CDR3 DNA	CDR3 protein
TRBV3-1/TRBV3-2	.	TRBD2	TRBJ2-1	TGTGCCAGCAGCCAAGGGACTAGCTATTACAATGAGCAGTTCTTC	CASSQGTSYYNEQFF
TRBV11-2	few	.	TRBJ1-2	TGTGCCAGCAGCTTAGATCGGGGAGACCTCTATGGCTACACCTTC	CASSLDRGDLYGYTF
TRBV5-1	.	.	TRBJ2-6	TGCGCCAGCGCGCTCTCTGGGGCCAACGTCCTGACTTTC	CASALSGANVLTF
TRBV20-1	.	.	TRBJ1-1	TGCAGTGTTGAGAGGAACACTGAAGCTTTCTTT	CSVERNTEAFF
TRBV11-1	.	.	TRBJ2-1	TGTGCCAGCAGCCGCGACAGCTCCTACAATGAGCAGTTCTTC	CASSRDSSYNEQFF
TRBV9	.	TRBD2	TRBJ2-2	TGTGCCAGCAGCGTACCCCGGGGCAGCGGGGACACCGGGGAGCTGTTTTTT	CASSVPRGSGDTGELFF
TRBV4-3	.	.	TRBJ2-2	TGCGCCAGCAGCCAAGGCGGCTCCACCGGGGAGCTGTTTTTT	CASSQGGSTGELFF
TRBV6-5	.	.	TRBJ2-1	TGTGCCAGCACTAAGCCGGGTGAGCAGTTCTTC	CASTKPGEQFF
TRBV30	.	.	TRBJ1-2	TGTGCCTGGAGCTGGAGGTCCGATGGCTACACCTTC	CAWSWRSDGYTF
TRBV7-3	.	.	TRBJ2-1	TGTGCCAGCAGCCAGGGGACCCCTGGGGATGAGCAGTTCTTC	CASSQGTPGDEQFF
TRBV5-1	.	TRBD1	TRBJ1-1	TGCGCCAGCAGCTCGGTACAGGGGAGGTTCGGAGCTTTCTTT	CASSSVQGRFGAFF
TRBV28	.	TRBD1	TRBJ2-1	TGTGCCAGCAGAGTTACAGGGGGCAGTGAGCAGTTCTTC	CASRVTGGSEQFF
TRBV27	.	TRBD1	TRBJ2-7	TGTGCCAGCAGTATCCCGCCGGGACAGCGTCCCTACGAGCAGTACTTC	CASSIPPGQRPYEQYF
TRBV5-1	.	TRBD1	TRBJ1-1	TGCGCCAGCAGCTTGATGGGACAGGGGGTTATATCGGCTTTCTTT	CASSLMGQGVISAFF
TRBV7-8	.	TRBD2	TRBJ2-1	TGTGCCAGCAGCTACCGACTAGCGGGAGTGTACAATGAGCAGTTCTTC	CASSYRLAGVYNEQFF
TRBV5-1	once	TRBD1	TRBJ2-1	TGCGCCAGCAGCTTGGCGGGGACAGGGGTGAATGAGCAGTTCTTC	CASSLAGTGVNEQFF
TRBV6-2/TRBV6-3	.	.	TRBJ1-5	TGTGCCAGCAGTTACCGAGTCGGTCACCTCTATAGCAATCAGCCCCAGCATTTT	CASSYRVGHLYSNQPQHF
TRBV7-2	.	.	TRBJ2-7	TGTGCCAGCAGCCCGCCCGGGGGAGAGGTCTACGAGCAGTACTTC	CASSPPGGEVYEQYF
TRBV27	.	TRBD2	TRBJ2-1	TGTGCCAGCAGTCGGACTAGCGGGAGAAGTAATGAGCAGTTCTTC	CASSRTSGRSNEQFF
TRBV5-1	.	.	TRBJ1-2	TGCGCCAGCAGCTGGGGTGCAGGGGACGGCTACACCTTC	CASSWGAGDGYTF
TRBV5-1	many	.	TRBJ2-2	TGCGCCAGCAGCTTATCCAGTTTGCCCGGGGAGCTGTTTTTT	CASSLSSLPGELFF
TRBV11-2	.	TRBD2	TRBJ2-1	TGTGCCAGCAGCTCCCCGGGACTAGCGGGAGTGAATGAGCAGTTCTTC	CASSSPGLAGVNEQFF
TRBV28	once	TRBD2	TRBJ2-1	TGTGCCAGCAGGCCGGGACTAGCGGGTTACAATGAGCAGTTCTTC	CASRPGLAGYNEQFF
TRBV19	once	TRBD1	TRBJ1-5	TGTGCCAGTAGCTCAGGACAGGAGGCGAATCAGCCCCAGCATTTT	CASSSGQEANQPQHF
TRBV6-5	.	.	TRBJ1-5	TGTGCCGCCCACCGGGACACAAATCAGCCCCAGCATTTT	CAAHRDTNQPQHF
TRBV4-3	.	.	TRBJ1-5	TGCGCCAGCAGCCAAGGGGCGAATAGCAATCAGCCCCAGCATTTT	CASSQGANSNQPQHF
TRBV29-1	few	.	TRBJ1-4	TGCAGCGTTTACAGGGACGGTGAAAAACTGTTTTTT	CSVYRDGEKLFF
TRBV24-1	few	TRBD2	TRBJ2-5	TGTGCCACCAGTGATACCGGGACTAGCGGGCAGGATCCCGAGACCCAGTACTTC	CATSDTGTSGQDPETQYF
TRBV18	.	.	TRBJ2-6	TGTGCCAGCTCACCAGTTGGCTTCTCTGGGGCCAACGTCCTGACTTTC	CASSPVGFSGANVLTF
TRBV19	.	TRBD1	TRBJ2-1	TGTGCCAGTAAGACCCGAGGACAGGGAAACAATGAGCAGTTCTTC	CASKTRGQGNNEQFF
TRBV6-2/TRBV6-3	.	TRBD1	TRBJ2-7	TGTGCCAGCAGTTACAATAATCAGGGGGACTACGAGCAGTACTTC	CASSYNNQGDYEQYF
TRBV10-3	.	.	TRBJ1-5	TGTGCCATCAGTGAGCAGGGATTGGACAATCAGCCCCAGCATTTT	CAISEQGLDNQPQHF